This TCR beta chain is from a study of T cell responses to AZD1222 COVID-19 vaccine. Study results and caveats: Of spike-specific TCRs, nearly half reportedly target regions left unmutated in variants. Donors were largely white British and mainly female; clonal diversity was possibly underestimated.

Details on this clone: Its target is unknown.

This CDR3 is 11 amino acids long. CDR1 and CDR2 from the germline V gene are SQVTM and ANQGSEA. The ends were cut back, 5 bases at V and 8 bases at J, with 12 bases in the middle. The table came from immunoSEQ multiplex PCR; TCRdb's copy has only in-frame clones and leaves some out. The profile shows 130,000 or so clones, 93% of them singletons. The material sequenced was peripheral blood, taken on day 0 of AZD1222 vaccination. The receptor was derived from an adult in good health. The chain has TRBV29-1 and TRBJ1-1; D is perhaps TRBD1 (5 bases). CDR3 amino acids: CSVSRRDEAFF. The CDR3 DNA reads as TGCAGCGTTAGCAGGAGGGACGAAGCTTTCTTT.